What follows are 2 T cell receptor beta chains derived from one specimen sequenced in a study of PD-1 blockade in classical Hodgkin lymphoma. TCRdb's copy holds only in-frame clones and misses some; the assay was immunoSEQ multiplex PCR. The sample lists 50,000 to 65,000 clones, roughly 87% seen once, with approximately 8.4% in the top ten. Time point specified: cycle 4 day 1 (C4D1), after less than 7 weeks of nivolumab. All the patients suffered relapse after autologous stem cell transplantation, and brentuximab vedotin exposure differed. This specimen consisted of peripheral blood mononuclear cells (PBMCs), obtained before the fourth cycle of nivolumab. Receptors were obtained from a human donor with classical Hodgkin lymphoma.

Here the CDR3 reads CASSLYGGYEQYF. The CDR3 bases are TGTGCCAGCAGCTTGTACGGGGGATACGAGCAGTACTTC. V is TRBV11-1 and J is TRBJ2-5; perhaps TRBD2 as D (6 bases). The J call may be faulty, since TRBJ2-7 better matches the DNA end. Germline V gives CDR1 SGHAT, CDR2 FQDESV (reference sequence). The CDR3 is 13 amino acids.

In this sample, this clone turned up once. The gene calls are TRBV5-1 and TRBJ2-3, with 9 bases lining up with TRBD2. The J segment lost 4 bases and the V segment lost 7 bases, leaving 16 bases of the junction unmatched. Germline V gives CDR1 SGHRS, CDR2 YFSETQ. The CDR3 is made up of 17 amino acids. The chain's CDR3 is CASQGTAGGPGADTQYF. The CDR3 DNA sequence: TGCGCCAGCCAAGGGACGGCGGGGGGGCCGGGGGCAGATACGCAGTATTTT.